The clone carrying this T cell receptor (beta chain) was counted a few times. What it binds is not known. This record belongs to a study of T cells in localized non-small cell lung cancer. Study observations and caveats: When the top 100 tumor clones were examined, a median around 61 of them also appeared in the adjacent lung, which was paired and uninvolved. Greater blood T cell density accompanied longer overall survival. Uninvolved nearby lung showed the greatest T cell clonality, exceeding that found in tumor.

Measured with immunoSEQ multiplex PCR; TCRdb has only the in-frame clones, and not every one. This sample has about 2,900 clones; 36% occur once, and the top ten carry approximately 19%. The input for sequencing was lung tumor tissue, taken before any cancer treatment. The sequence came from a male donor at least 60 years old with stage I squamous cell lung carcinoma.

The CDR3 protein is CASSYSQREDTQYF. CDR3 coding DNA: TGTGCCAGCAGCTATTCCCAGCGGGAGGATACGCAGTATTTT. The rearrangement uses TRBV11-1 and TRBJ2-3; 8 bases align to TRBD2. With V trimmed by 4 bases and J by 6 bases, 6 bases remained unmatched. Looked up from germline, CDR1 is SGHAT and CDR2 is FQDESV (reference sequence). The CDR3 sequence is 14 residues long.